This TCR beta chain appears in the sequencing data of a study of cytomegalovirus exposure and HLA in healthy donors. About the research overall: Membership in the Caucasian-associated ancestry cluster was found for 65% to 85% of approximately 400 genotyped donors. Study-level results: An analysis was carried out later, and it reportedly showed fewer N-insertions in an Asian-associated ancestry cluster than the approximately 700-donor mean. Most subjects' HLA-A and HLA-B alleles were reportedly predicted from TCR beta sequences.

The CDR3 covers 16 residues. Unmatched junction bases numbered 6, after V lost 5 bases and J lost 1 base. Germline values: CDR1 MGHRA, CDR2 YSYEKL. Points on this clone: The antigen is unknown.

Donors counted as nominally healthy when sampled, yet unrecorded immune exposures were likely. The PCR used 60 Vbeta and 13 Jbeta primers. Sequencing used immunoSEQ multiplex PCR; TCRdb keeps in-frame clones, though not all of them. The sample has roughly 100,000 clones; around 86% are singletons. Sequencing was performed on PBMCs. This rearrangement joins TRBV4-1 to TRBJ2-7, with 12 bases identical to TRBD2. This TCR came from a female donor in good health and CMV-seropositive. The CDR3 bases are TGCGCCAGCAGCTACGTCCTAGCGGGAGGGTCCTACGAGCAGTACTTC. Translation: CASSYVLAGGSYEQYF.